The TCR beta chain under discussion was sequenced for a study of neurological immune-mediated disorders. MiXCR was run by TCRdb on the 5' RACE reads, yielding one entry per CDR3 protein. The sample has 55,000 to 70,000 distinct CDR3 sequences, roughly 3.6% seen once. Per the germline V gene, CDR1 is LNHNV and CDR2 is YYDKDF (reference sequence). CDR3 length: 15 residues. Trimming removed 3 bases at V and 1 base at J, with 11 bases between. There are many counts of this clonotype. The source of this sequence is a young man with multiple sclerosis. The sequenced sample was PBMCs. The chain uses TRBV15 and TRBJ2-3, with D possibly matching TRBD2 (6 bases). CDR3 in amino acids: CATSSGGEGTDTQYF. As DNA, the CDR3 is TGTGCCACCAGCAGCGGGGGAGAGGGCACAGATACGCAGTATTTT.